Each of the 32 T cell receptor beta chains below was sequenced from the same sample in a study of blood T cells in healthy people across ages. It was with a sample-barcoded 5' primer and a J-beta primer mix that a second PCR of roughly 6 to 12 cycles was run. Via MiXCR, TCRdb re-called the 5' RACE reads, giving one row per CDR3 protein. The sample gives about 650,000 distinct CDR3 sequences, approximately 52% of which show up once; 13% is in the top ten. The sample taken for sequencing was blood. These receptor sequences come from an elderly woman in good health.

V gene TRBV29-1 combines with J gene TRBJ2-5; 12 positions match TRBD2. Trimming at V came to 5 bases and at J to 4 bases, leaving 5 bases not matched to a gene. Germline V gene sequence: CDR1 SQVTM, CDR2 ANQGSEA. The CDR3 loop spans 14 amino acids. CDR3 sequence (DNA): TGCAGCGTTCGGACTAGCGGGAAGGGAGAGACCCAGTACTTC. Protein sequence: CSVRTSGKGETQYF.

This clonotype was found once. A much larger clone sits a single nucleotide away, making a read error possible. The V gene is TRBV20-1, the J gene TRBJ2-1; TRBD1 is a possible D gene (6 bases). The V and J ends lost 2 bases and 13 bases respectively, with 24 bases between them. The CDR3 extends over 15 amino acids. The germline CDR1 and CDR2 sequences are DFQATT and SNEGSKA (reference sequence). The CDR3 region is CSARWGQSRSETQFF. CDR3 nucleotide sequence: TGCAGTGCTAGATGGGGGCAGAGTCGGAGTGAGACCCAGTTCTTC.

This clonotype was observed a few times. V gene TRBV28 combines with J gene TRBJ1-4; no firm D call. The CDR3 loop spans 14 amino acids. Trimming cost V 6 bases and J 1 base, with 9 bases left between them. Looked up from germline, CDR1 is MDHEN and CDR2 is SYDVKM. The CDR3 sequence: CASSLPVTNEKLFF. Here the CDR3 DNA reads TGTGCCAGCAGCCTTCCCGTAACTAATGAAAAACTGTTTTTT.

The rearrangement joins TRBV10-3 to TRBJ2-3, with TRBD1 as a possible D gene (6 bases). The CDR3 covers 17 residues. CDR1 and CDR2 from the germline V gene are ENHRY and SYGVKD. V lost 4 bases to trimming and J lost 0 bases, with 17 bases between them. CDR3: CAISAITGTTSTDTQYF. In nucleotides, the CDR3 is TGTGCCATCAGTGCAATCACCGGGACAACTAGCACAGATACGCAGTATTTT.

The chain recombines TRBV27 with TRBJ1-6, with D hard to call. Germline V gives CDR1 MNHEY, CDR2 SMNVEV (reference sequence). Deletions cut 4 bases from V and 13 bases from J, with 14 bases between. This CDR3 region has 13 residues. CDR3 nucleotide sequence: TGTGCCAGCAGTTACGTGGCCCTGCCGCCCCTCCACTTT. It codes for CASSYVALPPLHF.

Points on this clonotype: A much larger clone differs from this one at a single base, so this may be a read error. The chain combines TRBV29-1 with TRBJ1-2; no reliable D call. Germline V gives CDR1 SQVTM, CDR2 ANQGSEA. The CDR3 spans 12 residues. CDR3 residues: CGVEQVNYGYTF. The DNA of the CDR3 is TGCGGCGTCGAGCAGGTTAACTATGGCTACACCTTC.

This chain connects TRBV3-1 to TRBJ2-7; 12 nucleotides agree with TRBD2. With the DNA end fitting TRBJ2-4 better, the J assignment may be wrong. The CDR3 totals 18 residues. Germline CDR1 and CDR2: LGHDT and YNNKEL (reference sequence). In DNA, the CDR3 is TGTGCCAGCAGCCCGCAACTAGCGGGGGGACCTGCCAAAAACATTCAGTACTTC. Its protein is CASSPQLAGGPAKNIQYF.

This clonotype was seen at least ten times. The chain uses TRBV29-1 and TRBJ2-1; D is perhaps TRBD1 or TRBD2 (7 bases each). V lost 1 base and J lost 7, with 14 bases in between. The CDR3 sequence is 14 residues long. The germline gives CDR1 SQVTM, CDR2 ANQGSEA. The CDR3 loop reads CSVEAIQGGNEQFF. The CDR3 nucleotides read TGCAGCGTTGAAGCGATCCAGGGGGGGAATGAGCAGTTCTTC.

V usage is TRBV7-2 and J usage is TRBJ1-1; a weak D match, TRBD1 (5 bases). V shed 8 bases and J shed 3 bases, with 13 bases lying between them. Per the germline V gene, CDR1 is SGHTA and CDR2 is FQGNSA. The CDR3 sequence is 13 residues long. CDR3 amino acids: CASHLGADTEAFF. CDR3 nucleotide sequence: TGTGCCAGCCACTTAGGGGCGGACACTGAAGCTTTCTTT.

The chain's CDR3 is CASSQEGRPQETQYF. As DNA, the CDR3 is TGCGCCAGCAGCCAAGAGGGACGGCCACAAGAGACCCAGTACTTC. The V call is TRBV4-3, the J call TRBJ2-7; D may be TRBD1 or TRBD2 (5 bases each). Judging by the DNA end, TRBJ2-5 fits better; the J call may be wrong. The CDR3 is made up of 15 amino acids. Germline loops: CDR1 LGHNA, CDR2 YSLEER.

J is TRBJ2-5 and V is TRBV2; possibly TRBD1 for D (7 bases). The CDR3 contains 16 residues. The ends were cut back, 2 bases at V and 5 bases at J, with 18 bases in the middle. Germline V CDR1 and CDR2: SNHLY, FYNNEI. Here the CDR3 DNA reads TGTGCCAGCAGTGAAACCGCAGGGGGGTTTGAGGAGACCCAGTACTTC. It is translated as CASSETAGGFEETQYF.

The chain couples TRBV2 to TRBJ2-5; no reliable D call. Germline V gene data show CDR1 as SNHLY and CDR2 as FYNNEI. V was cut by 6 bases and J by 5 bases, with 13 bases left in between. This CDR3 comprises 13 residues. The CDR3 DNA is TGTGCCAGCAGCGATGACATAGTGGAGACCCAGTACTTC. Protein product: CASSDDIVETQYF.

This clonotype was seen repeatedly, ten times or more. The chain combines TRBV7-2 with TRBJ2-7, with D possibly matching TRBD2 (6 bases). V shed 5 bases and J shed 4 bases, with 18 bases lying between them. CDR1 is SGHTA, CDR2 FQGNSA, per germline. The CDR3 extends over 15 amino acids. Here the CDR3 reads CASSIGGAGDYEQYF. In DNA, the CDR3 is TGTGCCAGCAGCATAGGAGGAGCGGGTGATTACGAGCAGTACTTC. The whole variable domain, filled in from reference TRBV7-2 and TRBJ2-7, reads GAGVSQSPSNKVTEKGKDVELRCDPISGHTALYWYRQSLGQGLEFLIYFQGNSAPDKSGLPSDRFSAERTGGSVSTLTIQRTQQEDSAVYLCASSIGGAGDYEQYFGPGTRLTVT.

This sequence joins TRBV20-1 and TRBJ2-5; 9 bases fit TRBD2. Looked up from germline, CDR1 is DFQATT and CDR2 is SNEGSKA (reference sequence). There are 14 residues in the CDR3. Trimming cost V 5 bases and J 1 base; bases outside gene matches: 5. The CDR3 region has the DNA TGCAGTGCTCGGGAGGGACTAGCCCAAGAGACCCAGTACTTC. This encodes CSAREGLAQETQYF.

The gene calls are TRBV20-1 and TRBJ1-1; D ambiguous. Germline V gives CDR1 DFQATT, CDR2 SNEGSKA (reference sequence). The CDR3 sequence is 11 residues long. Trimming took 8 bases from V and 1 from J, leaving 8 bases between them. CDR3 sequence (DNA): TGCAGTCCAGCAGGGAACACTGAAGCTTTCTTT. It translates to CSPAGNTEAFF.

This clonotype appeared a single time. A much larger clone differs from this one at a single base, so this may be a read error. CDR3 coding DNA: TGTGCCAGCAGCCTTGGCGGGGTTATCTATGAGCAGTTCTTC. Translation: CASSLGGVIYEQFF. The chain employs TRBV11-2 and TRBJ2-1; D is perhaps TRBD2 (6 bases). Between the trimmed V and J ends, which lost 5 bases and 8 bases, there was a span of 16 bases. The CDR3 runs to 14 residues. Germline V gives CDR1 SGHAT, CDR2 FQNNGV. Looking up the rest from reference TRBV11-2 and TRBJ2-1 gives the full variable domain: EAGVAQSPRYKIIEKRQSVAFWCNPISGHATLYWYQQILGQGPKLLIQFQNNGVVDDSQLPKDRFSAERLKGVDSTLKIQPAKLEDSAVYLCASSLGGVIYEQFFGPGTRLTVL.

Remarks on this clonotype: Being one base from a much bigger clone, this may be a read error. The chain recombines TRBV27 with TRBJ1-6; 11 bases fit TRBD1. The CDR3 is 15 residues long. Germline-derived CDR1 and CDR2 are MNHEY and SMNVEV (reference sequence). V lost 6 bases and J lost 9; bases outside the gene matches: 7. The CDR3 nucleotides read TGTGCCAGCAGCTGGACCGGGACAGGGGGTTCACCCCTCCACTTT. Translation gives CASSWTGTGGSPLHF.

This clonotype was recorded a few times. The rearrangement uses TRBV9 and TRBJ2-1; 9 positions match TRBD1. The ends lost 4 bases at V and 5 bases at J; junction bases unmatched: 10. CDR1 SGDLS and CDR2 YYNGEE come from the germline V gene. CDR3 size: 16 residues. CDR3 amino acids: CASSPRYRGRNNEQFF. The CDR3, as DNA: TGTGCCAGCAGCCCTCGGTACAGGGGGCGCAACAATGAGCAGTTCTTC.

This clonotype has only a few counts. In nucleotides, the CDR3 is TGCGCCAGCAGTGTTGAGGCTAGCGGGGGTCCTATGGATACGCAGTATTTT. Protein: CASSVEASGGPMDTQYF. The chain recombines TRBV10-2 with TRBJ2-3, with 10 bases that match TRBD2. Trimming cost V 4 bases and J 6 bases; bases outside gene matches: 13. The CDR3 is made up of 17 amino acids. CDR1 and CDR2 (germline): WSHSY, SAAADI.

This clonotype was picked up a small number of times. The rearrangement joins TRBV18 to TRBJ2-3; D ambiguous. The CDR3 contains 14 residues. The ends were cut back, 0 bases at V and 2 bases at J, with 6 bases in the middle. CDR1 and CDR2 from the germline V gene are KGHSH and LQKENI. The CDR3 nucleotides read TGTGCCAGCTCACCACCAGGGAACACAGATACGCAGTATTTT. Translation gives CASSPPGNTDTQYF.

Turning to this clonotype: This sequence may be a read error, since a much larger clone differs from it by one base. This sequence joins TRBV6-4 and TRBJ2-1, with 7 nucleotides matching TRBD2. The end of the DNA fits TRBJ2-7 better, so the J call may be wrong. The CDR3 has 16 residues. Germline V lookup: CDR1 MRHNA, CDR2 SNTAGT. The CDR3 sequence: CASSEGGTNIYNEQYF. For the CDR3, the DNA is TGTGCCAGCAGTGAGGGCGGGACTAATATATACAATGAGCAGTACTTC.

As regards this clonotype: This clone may be a read error of a much larger clone one base away. The chain has TRBV6-6 and TRBJ2-3, with 9 bases identical to TRBD1. Per the germline V gene, CDR1 is MNHNY and CDR2 is SVGAGI (reference sequence). This CDR3 comprises 16 residues. This CDR3 reads CASTTDRDRAPDTQNF. CDR3 in DNA: TGTGCCAGCACCACAGATCGGGACAGGGCTCCAGATACGCAGAATTTT.

This clonotype was seen a handful of times. This chain links TRBV9 with TRBJ2-2; no clear D. The germline gives CDR1 SGDLS, CDR2 YYNGEE. This CDR3 is built from 16 residues. Trimming stripped 0 bases from V and 4 bases from J, with 13 bases between. This CDR3 is CASSVGLLTGTGELFF. As DNA, the CDR3 is TGTGCCAGCAGCGTAGGTTTACTTACGGGCACCGGGGAGCTGTTTTTT.

To note about this clonotype: At one end the junction does not follow the germline gene, possibly because of a read error. The rearrangement joins TRBV7-3 to TRBJ2-3, with D perhaps TRBD1 or TRBD2 (5 bases each). From germline, CDR1 is SGHTA and CDR2 FQGTGA. The CDR3 has 14 amino acids. In nucleotides, the CDR3 is TGTGCCAGCAGCTTAAGGGCTGGGGGAGATATGCAGTATTTT. Translating gives CASSLRAGGDMQYF.

The V call is TRBV10-3, the J call TRBJ2-5; no clear D. The CDR3 is 13 amino acids. Germline CDR1 is ENHRY and CDR2 is SYGVKD. Trimming removed 4 bases from V and 3 bases from J, with 9 bases in between. CDR3 in amino acids: CAISGTAKETQYF. As DNA, the CDR3 is TGTGCCATCAGTGGTACAGCGAAAGAGACCCAGTACTTC.

The genes are TRBV4-2 and TRBJ2-3, with TRBD2 as a possible D gene (7 bases). The CDR3 spans 18 residues. The V end lost 2 bases, the J end lost 6 bases, and 24 bases lay between the germline ends. Germline CDR1 LGHNA, CDR2 YNFKEQ. The CDR3 nucleotides read TGTGCCAGCAGCCAAAGGGAGGGGGGCTTGATTAGCGGGGATACGCAGTATTTT. As protein: CASSQREGGLISGDTQYF.

The J gene is TRBJ2-7, the V gene TRBV7-8; D remains unclear. There are 12 residues in the CDR3. V lost 2 bases, J lost 5 bases, and 7 bases lay in between. CDR1 is SGHVS and CDR2 is FQNEAQ in the germline V gene. The CDR3 sequence: CASSLRPHEQYF. The CDR3 DNA sequence: TGTGCCAGCAGCTTAAGGCCCCACGAGCAGTACTTC. Together with reference TRBV7-8 and TRBJ2-7, the CDR3 gives the full variable domain: GAGVSQSPRYKVAKRGQDVALRCDPISGHVSLFWYQQALGQGPEFLTYFQNEAQLDKSGLPSDRFFAERPEGSVSTLKIQRTQQEDSAVYLCASSLRPHEQYFGPGTRLTVT.

Worth noting for this clonotype: This may be a read error, as it is one base from a much larger clone. The chain uses TRBV20-1 and TRBJ2-7; TRBD1 agrees at 9 bases. The DNA end is a closer match to TRBJ2-5, so the J assignment may be wrong. CDR1 and CDR2 from the germline V gene are DFQATT and SNEGSKA (reference sequence). This CDR3 region has 15 residues. The CDR3, as DNA: TGCAGTGCTAGAAATCAGGACAGGGGTGGAGAGACCCAGTACTTC. Encoded protein: CSARNQDRGGETQYF.

This clonotype was recorded at least ten times. The chain is built from TRBV28 and TRBJ2-3; no reliable D call. The CDR3 is 16 residues long. With 5 bases removed from V and 0 bases from J, the gap between germline ends came to 15 bases. The V gene's germline CDR1 is MDHEN and CDR2 SYDVKM. The CDR3 loop is CASSQNRRPSTDTQYF. CDR3 DNA sequence: TGTGCCAGCAGTCAAAACAGAAGACCTAGCACAGATACGCAGTATTTT.

This sequence joins TRBV7-9 and TRBJ2-4; 7 nucleotides line up with TRBD1. The germline V gene has CDR1 SEHNR and CDR2 FQNEAQ (reference sequence). The CDR3 consists of 15 residues. V lost 4 bases to trimming and J lost 0 bases; unmatched junction nucleotides: 3. Written as DNA, the CDR3 is TGTGCCAGCAGCTGGGACAGACTAGCCAAAAACATTCAGTACTTC. Protein product: CASSWDRLAKNIQYF.

This clonotype was seen only once. A much larger clone differs by one base, so this may be a read error. This rearrangement joins TRBV2 to TRBJ2-3; D remains unclear. The CDR3 is made up of 15 amino acids. The germline gives CDR1 SNHLY, CDR2 FYNNEI. Trimming shortened V by 3 bases and J by 0 bases, and 10 bases separated the two germline ends. CDR3: CASSELRRSTDTQYF. CDR3 coding DNA: TGTGCCAGCAGTGAGCTTCGACGGAGCACAGATACGCAGTATTTT.

The chain carries TRBV6-1 and TRBJ2-2, with a possible D match to TRBD1 (5 bases). The CDR3 runs 15 residues. Germline V gene data show CDR1 as MNHNS and CDR2 as SASEGT. V lost 6 bases, J lost 6 bases, and 17 bases lay in between. The CDR3 loop is CASSDVGLRSGELFF. DNA for the CDR3: TGTGCCAGCAGCGACGTGGGGCTTAGGTCCGGGGAGCTGTTTTTT.